The 24 T cell receptor beta chains given below trace back to one sample, sequenced in a study of shared clonotypes between healthy human individuals. As defined, naive CD8 cells were CD45RO-negative and positively selected for CCR7, with terminally differentiated effector memory CD45RA+ cells excluded. TCRdb's table, derived via immunoSEQ multiplex PCR, lists solely in-frame clones and lacks some. The top ten clones hold less than 2% of a sample with approximately 2,000,000 clones, around 93% of them seen once. The sample taken for sequencing was naive CD8+ T cells from PBMCs. These TCRs come from a young man in good health. Some clones in this sample may be carry-over from other donors' samples.

The chain is built from TRBV27 and TRBJ2-1; D is undetermined. The CDR3 has 15 residues. Germline V gives CDR1 MNHEY, CDR2 SMNVEV (reference sequence). Trimming shortened V by 5 bases and J by 3 bases, and 14 bases separated the two germline ends. In DNA form, the CDR3 reads TGTGCCAGCAGTCCCTTCGGTCCCCTCTACAATGAGCAGTTCTTC. Its protein is CASSPFGPLYNEQFF.

The gene calls are TRBV28 and TRBJ2-1; 7 bases map to TRBD2. V was clipped by 6 bases and J by 0 bases; unmatched bases: 11. CDR1 and CDR2 from the germline V gene are MDHEN and SYDVKM. This CDR3 has 17 residues. CDR3 residues: CASSPHPSGSSYNEQFF. As DNA, the CDR3 is TGTGCCAGCAGCCCCCATCCTAGCGGCAGCTCCTACAATGAGCAGTTCTTC.

The DNA of the CDR3 is TGTGCAGCACGGATGGCTAGCGGGAATAGCGAGCAGTACTTC. Its translation is CAARMASGNSEQYF. The chain employs TRBV7-9 and TRBJ2-7, with 9 nucleotides matching TRBD2. CDR1 and CDR2 from the germline V gene are SEHNR and FQNEAQ (reference sequence). The CDR3 consists of 14 residues.

Of note for this clone: The junction does not match germline at one end; this may be a read error. The rearrangement joins TRBV27 to TRBJ1-5; D ambiguous. CDR1 and CDR2 (germline): MNHEY, SMNVEV (reference sequence). The CDR3 is 15 amino acids. CDR3 DNA sequence: TGTGCCGGCAGCCATCAACAGTATAGCAATCAGCCCCAGCATTTT. It yields the protein CAGSHQQYSNQPQHF.

A word on this clone: The sample carries other DNA sequences with the same CDR3. The chain has TRBV27 and TRBJ1-1; the D gene is possibly TRBD1 (5 bases). Germline V gene sequence: CDR1 MNHEY, CDR2 SMNVEV (reference sequence). V lost 5 bases and J lost 1, with 11 bases in between. The CDR3 spans 14 residues. The CDR3 is CASSPLGGNTEAFF. As DNA, the CDR3 is TGTGCCAGCAGTCCCCTGGGGGGGAACACTGAAGCTTTCTTT.

This clone came up a few times. The chain employs TRBV18 and TRBJ2-4, with 12 bases matching TRBD1. The J segment lost 14 bases and the V segment lost 3 bases, leaving 11 bases of the junction unmatched. The CDR3 is 15 residues long. Germline V gene data show CDR1 as KGHSH and CDR2 as LQKENI. The CDR3 DNA reads as TGTGCCAGCTCACCTGGCCCGGGACAGGGGGCGGATGAGTACTTC. Residues: CASSPGPGQGADEYF.

The chain couples TRBV6-5 to TRBJ2-5; tentatively, D is TRBD1 (5 bases). The V gene's germline CDR1 is MNHEY and CDR2 SVGAGI. This CDR3 contains 14 residues. Trimming took off 0 bases at V and 5 bases at J, with 10 bases between the two ends. The CDR3 sequence: CASSYSWGRETQYF. CDR3 in DNA: TGTGCCAGCAGTTACTCGTGGGGCCGGGAGACCCAGTACTTC.

This chain connects TRBV7-9 to TRBJ2-2, with 15 bases aligning to TRBD2. CDR1 and CDR2 from the germline V gene are SEHNR and FQNEAQ (reference sequence). The CDR3 consists of 17 residues. The ends lost 5 bases at V and 5 bases at J; junction bases unmatched: 6. CDR3 in amino acids: CASSPAGLAGGTGELFF. CDR3 coding DNA: TGTGCCAGCAGCCCCGCGGGACTAGCGGGGGGTACCGGGGAGCTGTTTTTT. Based on the CDR3 plus reference TRBV7-9 and TRBJ2-2, the full variable domain is DTGVSQNPRHKITKRGQNVTFRCDPISEHNRLYWYRQTLGQGPEFLTYFQNEAQLEKSRLLSDRFSAERPKGSFSTLEIQRTEQGDSAMYLCASSPAGLAGGTGELFFGEGSRLTVL.

In this sample, this clone turned up a few times. This chain links TRBV2 with TRBJ1-5; 9 nucleotides align to TRBD1. Germline V gene data show CDR1 as SNHLY and CDR2 as FYNNEI. V gave up 4 bases and J gave up 0 bases; unmatched junction bases: 4. The CDR3 contains 16 residues. The chain's CDR3 is CASSGTGDYSNQPQHF. CDR3 DNA sequence: TGTGCCAGCAGTGGGACAGGGGACTATAGCAATCAGCCCCAGCATTTT.

The J gene is TRBJ1-2, the V gene TRBV4-2; 7 positions agree with TRBD1. CDR3 size: 17 residues. Germline CDR1 LGHNA, CDR2 YNFKEQ. J gave up 0 bases and V 5 bases, and 12 bases lay outside the gene matches. The CDR3 loop reads CASSKGGSAVANYGYTF. CDR3 sequence (DNA): TGTGCCAGCAGCAAAGGGGGCAGCGCCGTAGCTAACTATGGCTACACCTTC.

Turning to this clone: This CDR3 is also generated by other DNA sequences in the sample. This chain connects TRBV11-2 to TRBJ2-1; D not certain. The CDR3 has 11 residues. Germline-derived CDR1 and CDR2 are SGHAT and FQNNGV. The ends were cut back, 3 bases at V and 8 bases at J, with 5 bases in the middle. CDR3 sequence reads: CASSLGHEQFF. Here the CDR3 DNA reads TGTGCCAGCAGCTTGGGCCATGAGCAGTTCTTC. The full variable domain, in which reference TRBV11-2 and TRBJ2-1 provide the parts outside the CDR3, is EAGVAQSPRYKIIEKRQSVAFWCNPISGHATLYWYQQILGQGPKLLIQFQNNGVVDDSQLPKDRFSAERLKGVDSTLKIQPAKLEDSAVYLCASSLGHEQFFGPGTRLTVL.

The chain has TRBV30 and TRBJ2-2, with D unclear. Trimming removed 0 bases at V and 5 bases at J, with 7 bases between. Germline V CDR1 and CDR2: GTSNPN, SVGIG (reference sequence). CDR3 length: 13 amino acids. In nucleotides, the CDR3 is TGTGCCTGGAGTGTATCCAATACCGGGGAGCTGTTTTTT. As protein: CAWSVSNTGELFF.

The chain recombines TRBV21-1 with TRBJ2-1. TRBV21-1 is a pseudogene segment. CDR3 length: 18 residues. The chain's CDR3 is CASSNPLNLRFINNEQFF. The CDR3 DNA reads TGTGCCAGCAGCAACCCTTTAAATCTCCGCTTCATTAACAATGAGCAGTTCTTC.

Worth noting for this clone: The sample contains more than one DNA sequence encoding this CDR3. This chain joins TRBV27 and TRBJ2-7; D is uncertain. The CDR3 spans 13 residues. Germline CDR1 is MNHEY and CDR2 is SMNVEV (reference sequence). V was pared by 3 bases and J by 2 bases, with 8 bases between. CDR3 residues: CASSFRQTYEQYF. The CDR3 DNA follows: TGTGCCAGCAGTTTTCGGCAGACCTACGAGCAGTACTTC.

J is TRBJ2-6 and V is TRBV7-9; D is undetermined. This CDR3 has 17 residues. Trimming cost V 2 bases and J 0 bases, with 11 bases left between them. Germline CDR1 SEHNR, CDR2 FQNEAQ (reference sequence). In nucleotides, the CDR3 is TGTGCCAGCAGCTTAATGGAGACCCTCTCTGGGGCCAACGTCCTGACTTTC. Translating it yields CASSLMETLSGANVLTF. Complete variable domain (other parts from reference TRBV7-9 and TRBJ2-6): DTGVSQNPRHKITKRGQNVTFRCDPISEHNRLYWYRQTLGQGPEFLTYFQNEAQLEKSRLLSDRFSAERPKGSFSTLEIQRTEQGDSAMYLCASSLMETLSGANVLTFGAGSRLTVL.

The chain has TRBV30 and TRBJ2-7; D is ambiguous. The CDR3 loop spans 14 amino acids. The V and J ends lost 3 bases and 3 bases respectively, with 15 bases between them. The germline gives CDR1 GTSNPN, CDR2 SVGIG (reference sequence). For the CDR3, the DNA is TGTGCCTGGAGCCTATTAGCCTCAGGCTACGAGCAGTACTTC. Its protein product is CAWSLLASGYEQYF. The entire variable domain, with the rest obtained from reference TRBV30 and TRBJ2-7, is as follows: SQTIHQWPATLVQPVGSPLSLECTVEGTSNPNLYWYRQAAGRGLQLLFYSVGIGQISSEVPQNLSASRPQDRQFILSSKKLLLSDSGFYLCAWSLLASGYEQYFGPGTRLTVT.

The J gene is TRBJ2-1, the V gene TRBV7-9; 11 bases agree with TRBD2. From germline, CDR1 is SEHNR and CDR2 FQNEAQ (reference sequence). The ends lost 5 bases at V and 8 bases at J; junction bases unmatched: 8. This CDR3 spans 15 amino acids. CDR3 residues: CASSMIAGGPDEQFF. The CDR3 DNA follows: TGTGCCAGCAGCATGATAGCGGGAGGGCCAGATGAGCAGTTCTTC.

This clone came up once. The chain combines TRBV7-9 with TRBJ1-1; D is possibly TRBD1 (5 bases). The germline V and J ends were trimmed by 5 bases and 0 bases, with 16 bases remaining between them. Germline CDR1 is SEHNR and CDR2 is FQNEAQ (reference sequence). The CDR3 length is 16 residues. The CDR3 DNA sequence: TGTGCCAGCAGCCTGTTACCGGGGGGGTTGAACACTGAAGCTTTCTTT. Protein sequence: CASSLLPGGLNTEAFF. The full variable domain, its missing parts supplied by reference TRBV7-9 and TRBJ1-1, is DTGVSQNPRHKITKRGQNVTFRCDPISEHNRLYWYRQTLGQGPEFLTYFQNEAQLEKSRLLSDRFSAERPKGSFSTLEIQRTEQGDSAMYLCASSLLPGGLNTEAFFGQGTRLTVV.

This sequence joins TRBV28 and TRBJ2-7, with D unclear. This CDR3 is 15 amino acids long. From germline, CDR1 is MDHEN and CDR2 SYDVKM. V was cut by 6 bases and J by 3 bases, with 18 bases left in between. The CDR3 here is CASSRRSQNDYEQYF. The CDR3 DNA sequence: TGTGCCAGCAGCCGACGATCCCAAAATGACTACGAGCAGTACTTC.

This chain joins TRBV2 and TRBJ2-7; D gene unclear. The CDR3 length is 15 residues. Per the germline V gene, CDR1 is SNHLY and CDR2 is FYNNEI. V lost 1 base, J lost 2 bases, and 12 bases lay in between. The CDR3 region is CASSEGSDSTYEQYF. The CDR3 DNA follows: TGTGCCAGCAGTGAAGGAAGTGACTCAACCTACGAGCAGTACTTC.

This sequence joins TRBV10-2 and TRBJ1-1, with 9 bases aligning to TRBD1. J gave up 7 bases and V 6 bases, and 9 bases lay outside the gene matches. CDR1 is WSHSY and CDR2 is SAAADI in the germline V gene. The CDR3 runs 14 residues. The CDR3 is CASRVTGGMFEAFF. The CDR3 DNA sequence: TGCGCCAGCAGAGTGACAGGGGGAATGTTTGAAGCTTTCTTT.

The rearrangement joins TRBV5-1 to TRBJ2-3; D may be TRBD2 (6 bases). The CDR3 totals 16 residues. Germline CDR1 SGHRS, CDR2 YFSETQ. Between the trimmed V and J ends, which lost 4 bases and 4 bases, there was a span of 19 bases. CDR3: CASSNTGTVAPDTQYF. DNA of the CDR3: TGCGCCAGCAGCAACACCGGGACTGTGGCACCAGATACGCAGTATTTT. Full variable domain (remainder filled in from reference TRBV5-1 and TRBJ2-3): KAGVTQTPRYLIKTRGQQVTLSCSPISGHRSVSWYQQTPGQGLQFLFEYFSETQRNKGNFPGRFSGRQFSNSRSEMNVSTLELGDSALYLCASSNTGTVAPDTQYFGPGTRLTVL.

The rearrangement uses TRBV11-2 and TRBJ2-7, with TRBD2 matching 8 bases. The V gene end was trimmed by 5 bases and the J gene end by 1 base; junction bases not matched to a gene: 4. From germline, CDR1 is SGHAT and CDR2 FQNNGV. CDR3 length equals 14 residues. In DNA, the CDR3 is TGTGCCAGCAGCGTGGGACTAGAATCCTACGAGCAGTACTTC. It encodes CASSVGLESYEQYF. The full variable domain, with the rest looked up from reference TRBV11-2 and TRBJ2-7, is EAGVAQSPRYKIIEKRQSVAFWCNPISGHATLYWYQQILGQGPKLLIQFQNNGVVDDSQLPKDRFSAERLKGVDSTLKIQPAKLEDSAVYLCASSVGLESYEQYFGPGTRLTVT.

On this clone: Other DNA sequences in the sample encode the same CDR3. This chain links TRBV18 with TRBJ2-1; possibly TRBD2 for D (6 bases). V was clipped by 3 bases and J by 5 bases, with 8 bases between them. Per germline, CDR1 KGHSH and CDR2 LQKENI. CDR3 size: 13 residues. CDR3: CASSPPGDNEQFF. The CDR3, as DNA: TGTGCCAGCTCACCCCCGGGGGACAATGAGCAGTTCTTC. The entire variable domain, with the rest obtained from reference TRBV18 and TRBJ2-1, is as follows: NAGVMQNPRHLVRRRGQEARLRCSPMKGHSHVYWYRQLPEEGLKFMVYLQKENIIDESGMPKERFSAEFPKEGPSILRIQQVVRGDSAAYFCASSPPGDNEQFFGPGTRLTVL.